The clone carrying this TCR beta chain came up many times. Its antigen is currently unknown. From the 5' RACE reads, TCRdb called clonotypes with MiXCR, one entry per CDR3 protein. The sample includes around 320,000 distinct CDR3 sequences, around 9.3% of them seen just once. This CDR3 has 16 residues. J was trimmed by 1 base and V by 3 bases; bases with no gene match: 3. Germline CDR1 reads SGHRS; CDR2 reads YFSETQ. This sample is drawn from a study of T cells after yellow fever vaccination. General study points: Subsequent to the booster, the majority of primary-vaccination clones reappeared (around 95% CD4, around 85% CD8).

Material: CD4+ T cells sorted from PBMCs, obtained 5 days after the yellow fever booster vaccination. The genes are TRBV5-1 and TRBJ2-5; 13 bases agree with TRBD2. The source of this sequence is a man between 18 and 35 years old who received the YFV17D yellow fever vaccine. CDR3 sequence reads: CASSWGLAGTQETQYF. The CDR3 region has the DNA TGCGCCAGCAGCTGGGGACTAGCGGGAACCCAAGAGACCCAGTACTTC.